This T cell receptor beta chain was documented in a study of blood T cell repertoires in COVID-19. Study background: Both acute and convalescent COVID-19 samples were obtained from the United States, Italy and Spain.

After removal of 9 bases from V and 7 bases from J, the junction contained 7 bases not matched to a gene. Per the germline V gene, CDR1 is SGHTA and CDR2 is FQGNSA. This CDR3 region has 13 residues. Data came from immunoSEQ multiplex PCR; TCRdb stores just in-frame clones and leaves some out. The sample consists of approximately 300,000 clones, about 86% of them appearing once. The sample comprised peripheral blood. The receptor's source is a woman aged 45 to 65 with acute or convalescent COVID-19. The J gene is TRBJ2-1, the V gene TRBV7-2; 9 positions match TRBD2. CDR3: CASSIAGANEQFF. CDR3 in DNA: TGTGCCAGTAGCATAGCGGGAGCGAATGAGCAGTTCTTC.